The 26 T cell receptor beta chains presented below share a single source sample, sequenced in a study of response to subunit inactivated influenza vaccine (dated by TCRdb to about 2018). The library was made by RT-PCR. TCRdb records Illumina HiSeq 2500 as the sequencer. TCRdb redid the processing of the public reads, applying fastp at Q25 and MiXCR, and retained in-frame beta chains. When rows share a CDR3 protein, they turn into one entry using the most common DNA and genes. The sample table shows roughly 500,000 distinct CDR3 sequences, and more than 15% are seen once. Together, the top ten hold approximately 3% of the sample. Sequenced material: CD4+ T cells sorted from PBMCs, taken approximately 25 months after vaccination. These receptors all stem from a man aged 50-75 years who received an inactivated influenza vaccine. Donor details come from another sample of the same person, matched by shared clones.

This clonotype came up many times. V is TRBV20-1 and J is TRBJ2-3; TRBD2 matches 10 bases. The CDR3 totals 15 residues. V was pared by 3 bases and J by 2 bases, with 5 bases of the junction left unmatched. CDR1 and CDR2 (germline): DFQATT, SNEGSKA (reference sequence). The CDR3 spells CSARNSGGLTDTQYF. In nucleotides, the CDR3 is TGCAGTGCTAGGAATAGCGGGGGGCTCACAGATACGCAGTATTTT.

The J gene is TRBJ2-1, the V gene TRBV24-1, with D possibly being TRBD1 (5 bases). CDR1 and CDR2 from the germline V gene are KGHDR and SFDVKD. Trimming shortened V by 5 bases and J by 4 bases, and 8 bases separated the two germline ends. CDR3 length: 13 residues. CDR3 sequence reads: CATSVPGYNEQFF. The DNA for the CDR3 is TGTGCCACCAGTGTCCCAGGGTACAATGAGCAGTTCTTC.

This clonotype was picked up a small number of times. The chain employs TRBV14 and TRBJ2-2; the D is unclear. Trimming took 2 bases from V and 2 from J, leaving 3 bases between them. Germline CDR1 is SGHDN and CDR2 is FVKESK. The CDR3 is 13 residues long. CDR3 amino acids: CASSQINTGELFF. The CDR3 nucleotides read TGTGCCAGCAGCCAAATTAACACCGGGGAGCTGTTTTTT.

In its sample, this clonotype was seen a few times. The CDR3 spells CASRSTGFNTEAFF. In DNA form, the CDR3 reads TGTGCCAGCAGGTCCACAGGGTTCAACACTGAAGCTTTCTTT. The rearrangement links TRBV6-2 or TRBV6-3 to TRBJ1-1, with a possible D match to TRBD1 (6 bases). The length of the CDR3 is 14 residues. The ends were cut back, 6 bases at V and 2 bases at J, with 13 bases in the middle. Germline V gives CDR1 MNHEY, CDR2 SVGEGT.

This clonotype came up a few times. The chain couples TRBV2 to TRBJ1-1, with no clear D. Germline values: CDR1 SNHLY, CDR2 FYNNEI. This CDR3 spans 14 amino acids. V was trimmed by 6 bases and J by 1 base, leaving 12 bases between them. The CDR3 here is CASSETGKNTEAFF. The DNA for the CDR3 is TGTGCCAGCAGCGAGACCGGGAAGAACACTGAAGCTTTCTTT.

This clonotype was seen repeatedly, ten times or more. The chain couples TRBV7-2 to TRBJ1-6; D gene unclear. Deletions cut 0 bases from V and 8 bases from J, with 8 bases between. The CDR3 extends over 14 amino acids. Germline CDR1 reads SGHTA; CDR2 reads FQGNSA. The CDR3 is CASSLAWRDSPLHF. The CDR3 bases are TGTGCCAGCAGCTTAGCGTGGAGGGATTCACCCCTCCACTTT.

The chain couples TRBV24-1 to TRBJ2-1; 11 positions match TRBD2. CDR1 and CDR2 (germline): KGHDR, SFDVKD. J gave up 3 bases and V 4 bases, and 7 bases lay outside the gene matches. The CDR3 is made up of 17 amino acids. CDR3 amino acids: CATSDHGTSGNYNEQFF. In DNA, the CDR3 is TGTGCCACCAGTGACCACGGGACTAGCGGTAACTACAATGAGCAGTTCTTC.

The table lists this clonotype with many counts. The rearrangement links TRBV5-1 to TRBJ2-7; 7 nucleotides align to TRBD1. Trimming at V came to 4 bases and at J to 4 bases, leaving 11 bases not matched to a gene. In germline, CDR1 is SGHRS, CDR2 YFSETQ. The CDR3 is made up of 15 amino acids. The CDR3 DNA reads as TGCGCCAGCAGCGCCGGACAGGAGAGGTCTTACGAGCAGTACTTC. It is translated as CASSAGQERSYEQYF.

A few counts support this clonotype. The gene calls are TRBV28 and TRBJ2-7, with D hard to call. There are 14 residues in the CDR3. CDR1 MDHEN and CDR2 SYDVKM come from the germline V gene. Trimming removed 1 base from V and 2 bases from J, with 9 bases in between. CDR3 loop: CASSLYMKAYEQYF. The CDR3 nucleotides read TGTGCCAGCAGTTTATACATGAAAGCCTACGAGCAGTACTTC.

This clonotype was observed a handful of times. The chain links TRBV3-1 to TRBJ2-7; 7 bases are shared with TRBD1. The CDR3 totals 15 residues. The V and J ends lost 6 bases and 3 bases, in that order; junction bases with no gene match: 11. Germline V gives CDR1 LGHDT, CDR2 YNNKEL (reference sequence). CDR3 amino acids: CASRDRTGHFYEQYF. The CDR3 region has the DNA TGTGCCAGCAGAGACAGGACAGGACACTTCTACGAGCAGTACTTC.

The genes are TRBV14 and TRBJ2-7; D might be TRBD2 (5 bases). This CDR3 has 15 residues. The V and J ends lost 3 bases and 2 bases respectively, with 14 bases between them. Germline V gives CDR1 SGHDN, CDR2 FVKESK. The CDR3 protein is CASSHIEGFTYEQYF. DNA of the CDR3: TGTGCCAGCAGCCATATTGAGGGTTTTACCTACGAGCAGTACTTC.

The V and J genes are TRBV14 and TRBJ1-1; weak D call: TRBD1 (5 bases). The CDR3 contains 15 residues. CDR1 SGHDN and CDR2 FVKESK come from the germline V gene. V lost 4 bases, J lost 1 base, and 13 bases lay in between. The CDR3 here is CASSPSPGGNTEAFF. The CDR3 bases are TGTGCCAGCAGCCCCAGCCCGGGGGGGAACACTGAAGCTTTCTTT.

The rearrangement joins TRBV7-2 to TRBJ2-1, with TRBD2 matching 8 bases. V lost 5 bases to trimming and J lost 7 bases; unmatched junction nucleotides: 4. Germline V lookup: CDR1 SGHTA, CDR2 FQGNSA. There are 13 residues in the CDR3. CDR3 DNA sequence: TGTGCCAGCAGCATTAGACTAGCGAATGAGCAGTTCTTC. It is translated as CASSIRLANEQFF.

The CDR3 region is CASSSGSERAETQYF. CDR3 bases: TGCGCCAGCAGCTCCGGGAGTGAGAGGGCAGAGACCCAGTACTTC. The chain recombines TRBV4-3 with TRBJ2-5, with D perhaps TRBD2 (6 bases). V lost 5 bases and J lost 4, with 17 bases in between. The germline V gene encodes CDR1 LGHNA and CDR2 YSLEER. This CDR3 spans 15 amino acids.

As to this clonotype: An end of the junction differs from the germline gene, which may be a read error. The rearrangement uses TRBV7-7 and TRBJ2-1; 9 bases line up with TRBD2. CDR1 and CDR2 from the germline V gene are SSHAT and FNYEAQ (reference sequence). The CDR3 runs to 15 residues. The CDR3 is CASSPERGAYNEQFF. As DNA, the CDR3 is TGTGCTAGCAGCCCCGAGCGGGGGGCCTACAATGAGCAGTTCTTC.

CDR3 loop: CASSWRLGTSGNVADTQYF. As DNA, the CDR3 is TGTGCCAGCAGCTGGAGGCTTGGGACTAGCGGGAACGTGGCAGATACGCAGTATTTT. The genes are TRBV3-1 and TRBJ2-3; 13 nucleotides match TRBD2. Unmatched junction bases numbered 15, after V lost 5 bases and J lost 4 bases. Looked up from germline, CDR1 is LGHDT and CDR2 is YNNKEL (reference sequence). This CDR3 contains 19 residues.

This clonotype was picked up a small number of times. The V call is TRBV4-1, the J call TRBJ1-4; a weak D match, TRBD1 (6 bases). V lost 2 bases to trimming and J lost 7 bases, with 14 bases between them. Germline V gene data show CDR1 as MGHRA and CDR2 as YSYEKL. CDR3 size: 15 residues. The CDR3 DNA reads TGCGCCAGCAGCCAATCGGCCCCGACAGGTGAAAAACTGTTTTTT. As protein: CASSQSAPTGEKLFF.

J is TRBJ2-7 and V is TRBV20-1, with D possibly being TRBD1 (5 bases). CDR3 length equals 13 residues. Looked up from germline, CDR1 is DFQATT and CDR2 is SNEGSKA (reference sequence). With 5 bases removed from V and 4 bases from J, the gap between germline ends came to 15 bases. In DNA, the CDR3 is TGCAGTGCTCTCCAGGGCCTCGGGTACGAGCAGTACTTC. Residues: CSALQGLGYEQYF.

This clonotype was found many times. The gene calls are TRBV20-1 and TRBJ1-3; no definite D call. V lost 0 bases and J lost 3, with 9 bases in between. Germline V gene lookup returns CDR1 DFQATT and CDR2 SNEGSKA (reference sequence). This CDR3 has 14 residues. Here the CDR3 reads CSARDYGLGNTIYF. CDR3 nucleotides: TGCAGTGCTAGAGATTACGGACTTGGAAACACCATATATTTT.

This clonotype was detected a few times. The rearrangement joins TRBV12-3 or TRBV12-4 to TRBJ1-2; 8 bases fit TRBD1. The length of the CDR3 is 15 residues. Trimming at V came to 3 bases and at J to 5 bases, leaving 8 bases not matched to a gene. DNA of the CDR3: TGTGCCAGCAGTTTGTTTGGACAGGGTGCGTATGGCTACACCTTC. This gives the protein CASSLFGQGAYGYTF.

The chain links TRBV29-1 to TRBJ2-1; tentatively, D is TRBD1 (6 bases). Trimming pared 1 base from V and 9 bases from J, leaving 10 bases between. The CDR3 is 12 residues long. Germline lookup yields CDR1 SQVTM and CDR2 ANQGSEA. DNA of the CDR3: TGCAGCGTTGAAGCTGCCAGGGGTGAGCAGTTCTTC. Translation gives CSVEAARGEQFF.

The V call is TRBV24-1, the J call TRBJ1-5; D ambiguous. The CDR3 contains 14 residues. Germline lookup yields CDR1 KGHDR and CDR2 SFDVKD. Trimming took off 4 bases at V and 2 bases at J, with 8 bases between the two ends. CDR3 sequence: CATSEAWGNQPQHF. The CDR3 coding sequence is TGTGCCACCAGTGAGGCTTGGGGCAATCAGCCCCAGCATTTT.

The chain recombines TRBV20-1 with TRBJ2-7; 9 bases are a match to TRBD2. The V segment lost 3 bases and the J segment 3 bases; nucleotides outside the gene matches: 6. The germline gives CDR1 DFQATT, CDR2 SNEGSKA (reference sequence). This CDR3 has 14 amino acids. CDR3 sequence: CSASGLAGFYEQYF. CDR3 in DNA: TGCAGTGCTAGTGGGCTAGCGGGGTTCTACGAGCAGTACTTC.

This chain links TRBV6-5 with TRBJ2-3; D might be TRBD1 or TRBD2, each matching 5 bases. Germline V CDR1 and CDR2: MNHEY, SVGAGI. The V end lost 2 bases, the J end lost 6 bases, and 12 bases lay between the germline ends. This CDR3 spans 14 amino acids. CDR3 sequence (DNA): TGTGCCAGCAGTTACGGGGGATTACTTGATACGCAGTATTTT. Translating gives CASSYGGLLDTQYF.

This clonotype was seen at least ten times. This chain joins TRBV10-3 and TRBJ2-1; TRBD1 aligns across 9 bases. This CDR3 has 13 residues. The junction had 5 bases not matched to a gene; V was cut back by 6 bases and J by 8 bases. CDR1 is ENHRY, CDR2 SYGVKD, per germline. The CDR3, as DNA: TGTGCCATCAGGGGGACAGGGAAGGATGAGCAGTTCTTC. As protein: CAIRGTGKDEQFF.

V gene TRBV20-1 combines with J gene TRBJ2-7; 10 bases agree with TRBD2. CDR3 size: 17 residues. Germline CDR1 DFQATT, CDR2 SNEGSKA (reference sequence). After removal of 6 bases from V and 5 bases from J, the junction contained 19 bases not matched to a gene. CDR3 residues: CSAASILPSGSSNEQYF. The CDR3 coding sequence is TGCAGTGCCGCAAGCATCCTTCCTAGCGGGAGTAGCAACGAGCAGTACTTC.